This T cell receptor beta chain was found in a study of a mutant IDH1 vaccine in newly diagnosed glioma. Turning to the study itself: In some groups vaccination began 4-6 weeks post-radiotherapy; others received it with temozolomide. The week-35 safety follow-up was V12, and the week-47 study end was V13. Most had both radiotherapy and temozolomide beforehand; others had only one. Study-wide results and limits: Vaccine-induced responses were seen in 93.3% of patients, spanning several MHC alleles.

TCRdb's copy holds only in-frame clones and misses some; the assay was immunoSEQ multiplex PCR. The sample includes tens of thousands of clones, 76% of them seen just once. Time point defined: week 35, safety follow-up. The study gave 300 ug of mutant IDH1 20-mer peptide per vaccine dose, with topical imiquimod. Concerning this clone itself: Its antigen is unidentified.

Germline CDR1 reads MRHNA; CDR2 reads SNTAGT. V lost 6 bases to trimming and J lost 8 bases, with 14 bases between them. The CDR3 is 13 residues long. The receptor comes from a middle-aged man with glioma. The specimen comprised PBMCs, sampled from a glioma patient whose treatment included an IDH1 peptide vaccine. The chain uses TRBV6-4 and TRBJ2-1, with unresolved D. CDR3 DNA sequence: TGTGCCAGCAGGAGAGTAACCAGGTATGAGCAGTTCTTC. Encoded protein: CASRRVTRYEQFF.